These T cell receptor beta chains were read from a single sample in a study of a mutant IDH1 vaccine in newly diagnosed glioma. Profiling relied on immunoSEQ multiplex PCR, and the TCRdb table lists in-frame clones only, not all of them. The sample has some 37,000 clones; about 80% are singletons. These TCRs are of unknown antigen specificity. Sequenced here: PBMCs, sampled from a glioma patient whose treatment included an IDH1 peptide vaccine. These receptors were taken from a man aged 35 to 55 with glioma. Both conserved end residues are part of each CDR3. The D gene is left open where the match is weak. Where a row states a size, it is once, few, many or the class of an expanded clone; other rows omit it.

V	D	size	length	J	CDR3	DNA
TRBV2	NA	NA	11	TRBJ2-4	CASSERTIQYF	TGTGCCAGCAGTGAGCGGACAATTCAGTACTTC
TRBV7-2	NA	NA	16	TRBJ2-4	CASSRIRDLAKNIQYF	TGTGCCAGCAGCCGCATCAGGGACCTAGCCAAAAACATTCAGTACTTC
TRBV5-1	NA	NA	17	TRBJ1-2	CASSLAYGGKGVEGYTF	TGCGCCAGCAGCTTGGCCTATGGTGGTAAAGGGGTGGAAGGCTACACCTTC
TRBV5-1	TRBD2	NA	16	TRBJ2-1	CASTLASGGLYNEQFF	TGCGCCAGCACGCTGGCTAGCGGGGGCCTATACAATGAGCAGTTCTTC
TRBV14	TRBD2	once	19	TRBJ2-3	CASSRTGTSGVLSADTQYF	TGTGCCAGCAGCCGTACCGGGACTAGCGGGGTCCTGAGCGCAGATACGCAGTATTTT
TRBV23-1	NA	NA	13	TRBJ1-1	CASRTPRNPEAFF	TGCGCCAGCAGAACGCCGAGGAACCCTGAAGCTTTCTTT
TRBV2	TRBD2	NA	18	TRBJ2-2	CASSERGLAGLNTGELFF	TGTGCCAGCAGTGAAAGGGGACTAGCGGGGCTCAACACCGGGGAGCTGTTTTTT
TRBV29-1	NA	NA	12	TRBJ1-4	CSVAGFNEKLFF	TGCAGCGTTGCGGGCTTTAATGAAAAACTGTTTTTT
TRBV7-9	TRBD1	NA	14	TRBJ1-2	CASSLADRGRGYTF	TGTGCCAGCAGCTTGGCGGACAGGGGGAGAGGCTACACCTTC
TRBV29-1	NA	NA	14	TRBJ1-3	CSVMLQTSRNTIYF	TGCAGCGTCATGCTACAGACTTCTAGAAACACCATATATTTT
TRBV5-4	TRBD2	NA	14	TRBJ2-5	CASSRKRGGETQYF	TGTGCCAGCAGCCGGAAGCGGGGGGGTGAGACCCAGTACTTC
TRBV4-2	NA	NA	16	TRBJ1-5	CASSQGLVGGNQPQHF	TGTGCCAGCAGCCAAGGGTTGGTGGGGGGGAATCAGCCCCAGCATTTT
TRBV2	TRBD1	NA	13	TRBJ1-6	CAAHRDRASPLHF	TGTGCCGCACACCGGGACAGGGCCTCACCCCTCCACTTT
TRBV7-9	TRBD1	NA	16	TRBJ2-3	CASSPTGGGFADTQYF	TGTGCCAGCAGCCCTACAGGGGGCGGGTTTGCAGATACGCAGTATTTT
TRBV5-6	NA	NA	13	TRBJ1-5	CASSFRIQEPQHF	TGTGCCAGCAGCTTTAGGATTCAAGAGCCCCAGCATTTT
TRBV27	TRBD1	medium-sized	17	TRBJ2-5	CASSKQNRGRVQETQYF	TGTGCCAGCAGCAAACAAAACAGGGGCCGGGTCCAAGAGACCCAGTACTTC
TRBV5-5	TRBD1	NA	14	TRBJ2-1	CASSLKDRGNEQFF	TGTGCCAGCAGCTTGAAGGACAGGGGCAATGAGCAGTTCTTC
TRBV15	NA	NA	16	TRBJ1-1	CATSRSSGPMNTEAFF	TGTGCCACCAGCAGATCCTCGGGACCCATGAACACTGAAGCTTTCTTT
TRBV6-6	NA	NA	14	TRBJ1-2	CASSYSRQDYGYTF	TGTGCCAGCAGTTACTCGAGACAGGACTATGGCTACACCTTC
TRBV30	NA	NA	15	TRBJ1-3	CAWSITGFWGNTIYF	TGTGCCTGGAGTATCACAGGGTTTTGGGGAAACACCATATATTTT
TRBV5-1	TRBD1	NA	14	TRBJ2-7	CASSPGTGTYEQYF	TGCGCCAGCAGCCCAGGGACAGGGACCTACGAGCAGTACTTC
TRBV2	TRBD2	NA	16	TRBJ2-3	CASVRTSGGTTDTQYF	TGTGCCAGCGTCCGGACTAGCGGGGGGACCACAGATACGCAGTATTTT
TRBV15	TRBD2	NA	16	TRBJ2-7	CATSRDASGGPYEQYF	TGTGCCACCAGCAGAGATGCCAGCGGGGGACCCTACGAGCAGTACTTC
TRBV15	NA	once	15	TRBJ1-2	CATSRVGGGTYGYTF	TGTGCCACCAGCAGAGTAGGAGGGGGAACGTATGGCTACACCTTC
TRBV7-9	TRBD1	few	14	TRBJ1-1	CASSPGQGNTEAFF	TGTGCCAGCAGCCCGGGACAGGGGAACACTGAAGCTTTCTTT
TRBV29-1	TRBD1	NA	13	TRBJ2-3	CSVTGTGADTQYF	TGCAGCGTTACCGGGACAGGAGCAGATACGCAGTATTTT
TRBV15	NA	NA	13	TRBJ2-2	CATRAGLSGELFF	TGTGCCACCAGAGCCGGGTTGAGCGGGGAGCTGTTTTTT
TRBV6-5	TRBD1	NA	13	TRBJ1-2	CASSYLNRGGYTF	TGTGCCAGCAGTTACTTAAACAGGGGTGGCTACACCTTC
TRBV7-9	NA	once	15	TRBJ2-1	CASSYYRKPTDEQFF	TGTGCCAGCAGCTACTACAGGAAGCCCACAGATGAGCAGTTCTTC